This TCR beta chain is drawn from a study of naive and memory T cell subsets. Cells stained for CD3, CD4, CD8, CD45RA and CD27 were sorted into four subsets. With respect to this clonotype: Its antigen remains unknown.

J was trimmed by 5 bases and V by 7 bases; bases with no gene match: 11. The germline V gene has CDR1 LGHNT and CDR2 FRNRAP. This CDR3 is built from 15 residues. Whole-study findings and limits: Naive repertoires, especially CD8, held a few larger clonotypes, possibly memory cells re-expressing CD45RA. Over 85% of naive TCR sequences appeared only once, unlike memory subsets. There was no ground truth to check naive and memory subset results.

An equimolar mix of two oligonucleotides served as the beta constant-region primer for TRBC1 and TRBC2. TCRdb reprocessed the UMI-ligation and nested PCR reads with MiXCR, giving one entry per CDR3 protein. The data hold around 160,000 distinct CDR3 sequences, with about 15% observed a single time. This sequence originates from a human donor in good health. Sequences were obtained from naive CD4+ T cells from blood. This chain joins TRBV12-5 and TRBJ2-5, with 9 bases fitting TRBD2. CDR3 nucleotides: TGTGCTAGTGCCCGGCAAGCGGGAGGTTCTGAGACCCAGTACTTC. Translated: CASARQAGGSETQYF.